This TCR beta chain came from a study of cytotoxic CD8 clonotypes in ibrutinib-treated CLL. Study details: Of a cohort that held roughly eleven relapsed/refractory and 15 treatment-naive patients, approximately 18 were IGHV unmutated.

Clones were read by immunoSEQ multiplex PCR, and TCRdb kept only the in-frame ones, dropping some. The top ten clones hold 3% to 3.5% of a sample with around 150,000 clones, roughly 84% of them seen once. Germline loops: CDR1 SGHVS, CDR2 FNYEAQ. This CDR3 has 16 residues. Trimming removed 4 bases at V and 4 bases at J, with 20 bases between. This clone appeared a single time. The antigen is undetermined. Genomic DNA in an amount of roughly 2 micrograms was extracted from cryopreserved PBMCs and used for the preparation of TCR beta libraries. General study results and limits: Researchers report that baseline clonality outpaced age-matched healthy donors and tracked circulating CD8+ T-cell counts.

The sequence came from a human donor with chronic lymphocytic leukemia. This specimen was PBMCs, taken at disease progression, from a patient treated with ibrutinib. This rearrangement joins TRBV7-6 to TRBJ2-7; D gene ambiguous. CDR3 in DNA: TGTGCCAGCAGCTACCTGGGCGACGAGATGGCTTACGAGCAGTACTTC. This gives the protein CASSYLGDEMAYEQYF. Looking up the rest from reference TRBV7-6 and TRBJ2-7 gives the full variable domain: GAGVSQSPRYKVTKRGQDVALRCDPISGHVSLYWYRQALGQGPEFLTYFNYEAQQDKSGLPNDRFSAERPEGSISTLTIQRTEQRDSAMYRCASSYLGDEMAYEQYFGPGTRLTVT.